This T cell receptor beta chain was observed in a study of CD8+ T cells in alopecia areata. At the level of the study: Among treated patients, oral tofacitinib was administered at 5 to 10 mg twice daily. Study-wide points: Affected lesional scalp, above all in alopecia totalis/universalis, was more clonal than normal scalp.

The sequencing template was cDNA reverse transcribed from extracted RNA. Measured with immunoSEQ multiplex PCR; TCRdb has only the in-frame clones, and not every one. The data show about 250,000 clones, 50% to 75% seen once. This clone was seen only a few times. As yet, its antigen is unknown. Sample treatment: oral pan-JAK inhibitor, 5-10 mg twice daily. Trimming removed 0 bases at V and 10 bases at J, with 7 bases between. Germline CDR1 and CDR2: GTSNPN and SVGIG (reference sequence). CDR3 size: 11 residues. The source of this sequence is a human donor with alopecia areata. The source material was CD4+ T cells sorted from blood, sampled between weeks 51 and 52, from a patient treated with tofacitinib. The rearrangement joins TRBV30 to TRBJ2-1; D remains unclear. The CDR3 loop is CAWSVSTEQFF. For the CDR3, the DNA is TGTGCCTGGAGTGTGTCAACCGAGCAGTTCTTC.